This T cell receptor (beta chain) was identified in a study of response to subunit inactivated influenza vaccine. This clonotype was observed a handful of times. Its antigen is as yet unknown. CDR3 length equals 15 residues. Trimming left V 0 bases short and J 9 bases short, with 15 bases between. CDR1 is LGHNA and CDR2 is YNFKEQ in the germline V gene. MiXCR, applied by TCRdb to the RT-PCR reads, yields one record per CDR3 protein. The sample lists about 500,000 distinct CDR3 sequences; about 15% were seen once. Regarding the study as a whole: The authors suggested that every seasonal influenza vaccination recruits few new T cells.

The receptor comes from a man aged 50 to 75 who received an inactivated influenza vaccine. V is TRBV4-2 and J is TRBJ1-5, with a tentative D call TRBD1 (5 bases). The sample in question was CD4+ T cells sorted from PBMCs, obtained around 25 months after vaccination. CDR3 residues: CASSQDRDGQWPQHF. As DNA, the CDR3 is TGTGCCAGCAGCCAAGATCGGGACGGCCAGTGGCCCCAGCATTTT.